Sequencing of this TCR beta chain was carried out in a study of T-cell reconstitution after alpha-beta-depleted transplantation in children. Germline lookup yields CDR1 PRHDT and CDR2 FYEKMQ (reference sequence). This CDR3 is built from 15 residues. V gave up 4 bases and J gave up 6 bases; unmatched junction bases: 10. This clonotype showed up just a few times. Unique molecular identifiers were used in preparing the TCRbeta library. TCRdb re-called the PCR reads through MiXCR, storing one row per CDR3 protein. This sample has fewer than 700,000 distinct CDR3 sequences; 10% to 15% occur once, and the top ten carry 2% to 2.5%.

The sample here was PBMCs, mostly from graft donor cells, taken 360 days after TCRalphabeta/CD19-depleted stem cell transplant. The sequence came from a male patient younger than 18 who had a stem cell transplant for acute myeloid leukemia, so the T cells may come from the graft donor. This chain joins TRBV13 and TRBJ2-7, with TRBD2 matching 9 bases. The CDR3 DNA reads TGTGCCAGCAGCTCCAATAGCGGGAGAGTCAGCGAGCAGTACTTC. It is translated as CASSSNSGRVSEQYF.